This section outlines one T cell receptor beta chain sequence together with its context. Its antigen remains undetermined. Base qualities are missing; no much larger clone stands one base away. This record comes from a study of blood T cell repertoires in COVID-19 (TCRdb year 2020). With respect to the entire study: Collaborator samples came from the United States, Italy and Spain and covered acute and convalescent phases of COVID-19. The prospective study material was composed of cDNA or gDNA derived from T cells, B-cell-depleted T cells, or PBMCs. Deeply sampled blood TCRbeta repertoires from subjects exposed to, actively infected with, or recovered from COVID-19 were included in the dataset. A freely available public database, intended as a resource for researchers studying the immune response to SARS-CoV-2, is where the repertoires were released. The samples were drawn from the first 160 participants of the ongoing ImmuneRACE study and from 1,200 or so subjects provided by 6 global collaborators. A de-identified subject ID, COVID-19 status, age in years and sex were almost always included in the sample metadata. Where available, HLA class I and class II types were obtained from metadata supplied by the sample provider rather than from assay-based typing.

The immunoSEQ Assay, a bias-controlled multiplex PCR, was used to amplify TCRbeta CDR3 regions from genomic DNA. Turning to the authors' computational methods: The number of nucleated cells in each sample was estimated by amplification of reference gene primers within the assay. To quantify the absolute abundance of each unique TCRbeta CDR3 rearrangement, sequence reads were collapsed and filtered. Productive Simpson clonality was computed per sample as the square root of Simpson's diversity index over productive rearrangements. The table comes from immuneACCESS by way of TCRdb, which keeps in-frame sequences with V and J called. Part of the clones is missing from these tables; in studies checked, under half for an unresolved V gene and the rest for unknown reasons. For V, J and clone size, that table is used; D and trimming come from the DNA. Here the sample has 120,000 or so clones; more than 70% occur a single time. The top ten hold 1.5% to 1.9% of the sample.

What the work shows at the level of the full study, not this receptor alone: Clinical and demographic metadata were provided uncurated, with the amount varying by source and participant.

Collaborating institutions collected whole blood in K2EDTA tubes following their own protocols. For TCRbeta analysis, collaborators shipped samples in one of three forms: frozen whole blood, isolated PBMCs, or DNA extracted from either of those sample types. This TCR was recovered from a human donor in a cohort sampled during active COVID-19. Sample: peripheral blood.

The DNA sequence reads TGTGCCAGCAGCCTCTCCGGGACTAGCCTCACAGATACGCAGTATTTT. This translates into CASSLSGTSLTDTQYF. The rearrangement combines TRBV11-2 with TRBJ2-3; 9 bases in the middle match TRBD2. The CDR3 numbers 16 residues from cysteine through phenylalanine. Only CDR3 DNA remains: 48 bases, in frame from the first base. Based on the germline V gene, the CDR1 and CDR2 sequences are SGHAT and FQNNGV. Trimming removed 5 bases from V and 2 bases from J; the gene matches leave 8 bases unexplained.